This T cell receptor beta chain stems from a study of vaccination effects on CD4 cells after COVID-19. For this clone: The target antigen is unknown.

TCRdb's table, derived via immunoSEQ multiplex PCR, lists solely in-frame clones and lacks some. The sample has roughly 31,000 clones, 70% seen once; the top ten hold under 4%. Scientists isolated CD4+ T cells after an approximately ten-day culture period ended. J lost 4 bases, V lost 6 bases, and 2 bases had no gene match. This CDR3 has 13 amino acids. CDR1 LNHDA and CDR2 SQIVND come from the germline V gene (reference sequence). The sequence was obtained from a human donor who received a COVID-19 vaccine. The source was CD4+ T cells from PBMCs cultured without peptide, collected before COVID-19 vaccination. The chain links TRBV19 to TRBJ1-5; TRBD1 matches 8 bases. CDR3 sequence: CASSGTGNQPQHF. The CDR3, as DNA: TGTGCCAGTAGCGGGACAGGAAATCAGCCCCAGCATTTT.